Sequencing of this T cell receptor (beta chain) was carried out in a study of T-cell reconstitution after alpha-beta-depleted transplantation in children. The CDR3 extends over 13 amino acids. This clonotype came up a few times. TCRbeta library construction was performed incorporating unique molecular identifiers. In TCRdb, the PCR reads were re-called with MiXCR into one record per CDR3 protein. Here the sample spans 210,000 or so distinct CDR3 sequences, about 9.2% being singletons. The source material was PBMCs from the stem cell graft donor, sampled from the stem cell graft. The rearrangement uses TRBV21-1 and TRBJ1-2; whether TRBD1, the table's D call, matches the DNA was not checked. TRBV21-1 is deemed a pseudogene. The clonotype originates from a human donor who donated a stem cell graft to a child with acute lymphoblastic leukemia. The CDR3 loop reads CASRAGVGYGYTF. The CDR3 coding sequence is TGTGCCAGCCGGGCAGGGGTTGGCTATGGCTACACCTTC.